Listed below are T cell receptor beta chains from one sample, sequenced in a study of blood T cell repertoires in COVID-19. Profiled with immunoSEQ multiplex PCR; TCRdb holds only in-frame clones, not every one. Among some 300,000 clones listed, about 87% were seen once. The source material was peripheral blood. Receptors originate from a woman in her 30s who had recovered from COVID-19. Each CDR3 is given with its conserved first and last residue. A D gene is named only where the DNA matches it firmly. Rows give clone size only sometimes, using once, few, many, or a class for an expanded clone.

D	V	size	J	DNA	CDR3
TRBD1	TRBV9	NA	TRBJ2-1	TGTGCCAGCAGCGTAGCAGGGGGCAAATACAATGAGCAGTTCTTC	CASSVAGGKYNEQFF
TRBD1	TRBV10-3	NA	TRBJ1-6	TGTGCCATCAGTGGTACCGGGACAGGGCGTTCACCCCTCCACTTT	CAISGTGTGRSPLHF
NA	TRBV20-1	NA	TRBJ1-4	TGCAGTGCTAGTTTCGGTCCAGGAACTAATGAAAAACTGTTTTTT	CSASFGPGTNEKLFF
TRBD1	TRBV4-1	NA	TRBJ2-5	TGCGCCAGCAGCCAGTGGACAGGGGCGAGTGAGACCCAGTACTTC	CASSQWTGASETQYF
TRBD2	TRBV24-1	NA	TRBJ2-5	TGTGCCACCAGTGAAGTCCGGGGGGGAACCCAAGAGACCCAGTACTTC	CATSEVRGGTQETQYF
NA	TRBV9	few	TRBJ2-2	TGTGCCAGCAGCGTAGATCTAAGCGCCTCGAACACCGGGGAGCTGTTTTTT	CASSVDLSASNTGELFF
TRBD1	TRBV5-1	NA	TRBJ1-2	TGCGCCAGCAGCCATAACCAGGGGGCGGGTGGCTACACCTTC	CASSHNQGAGGYTF
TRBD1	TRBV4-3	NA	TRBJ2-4	TGCGCCAGCAGCCAATCGGCAGGGGGCGCAAGGGTAGCCAAAAACATTCAGTACTTC	CASSQSAGGARVAKNIQYF
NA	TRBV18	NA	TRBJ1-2	TGTGCCAGCTCACCACCGGGGTCCCAGGGAGGCTATGGCTACACCTTC	CASSPPGSQGGYGYTF
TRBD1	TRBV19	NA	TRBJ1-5	TGTGCCAGTTCAAGACAGGGGCTGGGAGGGAGCAATCAGCCCCAGCATTTT	CASSRQGLGGSNQPQHF
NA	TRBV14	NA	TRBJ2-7	TGTGCCAGCAGCCCCGTGCGGGGAGGTGAGCAGTACTTC	CASSPVRGGEQYF
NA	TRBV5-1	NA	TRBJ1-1	TGCGCCAGCACCCCCCGGGAGGGATTGAACACTGAAGCTTTCTTT	CASTPREGLNTEAFF
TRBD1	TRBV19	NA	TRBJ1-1	TGTGCCAGTAGTGTCACCCCGACAGGGATCGGGAATCGAGCTTTCTTT	CASSVTPTGIGNRAFF
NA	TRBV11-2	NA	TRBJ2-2	TGTGCCAGCAGCTTATGGTTCAGGCCCACGAACACCGGGGAGCTGTTTTTT	CASSLWFRPTNTGELFF
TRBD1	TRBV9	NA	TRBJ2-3	TGTGCCAGCACCCGACAGGGGACGAGTGAAGATACGCAGTATTTT	CASTRQGTSEDTQYF
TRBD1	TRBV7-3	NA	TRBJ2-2	TGTGCCAGCAGCTTTACCTACTGGGGACAGGGGGCGAGGGAGCTGTTTTTT	CASSFTYWGQGARELFF
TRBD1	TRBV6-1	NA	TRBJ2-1	TGTGCCAGCAGTGGGCCCAACAGGGGACAGCGATCGGAGCAGTTCTTC	CASSGPNRGQRSEQFF
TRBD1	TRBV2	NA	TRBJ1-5	TGTGCCAGCAGTGAAAGTCAGGGGGCTCTGAATCAGCCCCAGCATTTT	CASSESQGALNQPQHF
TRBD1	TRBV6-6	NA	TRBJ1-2	TGTGCCAGCAGTGCCGACAGGGTTTCTAACTATGGCTACACCTTC	CASSADRVSNYGYTF
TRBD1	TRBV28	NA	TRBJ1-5	TGTGCCAGCAGTTTTCGACAGGGTAATCAGCCCCAGCATTTT	CASSFRQGNQPQHF
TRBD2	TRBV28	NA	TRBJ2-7	TGTGCCAGCAGGGGTCGCGGGGGGATCTACGAGCAGTACTTC	CASRGRGGIYEQYF
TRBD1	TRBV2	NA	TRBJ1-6	TGTGCCAGCAAAAGCGGGACAGGGGAGAATTCACCCCTCCACTTT	CASKSGTGENSPLHF
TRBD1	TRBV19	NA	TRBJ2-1	TGTGCCAGTAGTATCGAGACAGGGTACAATGAGCAGTTCTTC	CASSIETGYNEQFF
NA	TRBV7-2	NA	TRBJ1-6	TGTGCCAGCAAATCGGACAGCTCCTATAATTCACCCCTCCACTTT	CASKSDSSYNSPLHF
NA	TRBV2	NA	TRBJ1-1	TGTGCCAGCACTCCCCTTGACACTGAAGCTTTCTTT	CASTPLDTEAFF